A selection of T cell receptor beta chains follows, all from one sample in a study of shared clonotypes between healthy human individuals. The assay was immunoSEQ multiplex PCR, and TCRdb's table has in-frame clones only and misses some. The table shows about 470,000 clones, with around 79% occurring only once. The material sequenced was PBMCs. These receptors all stem from a woman in her thirties or forties in good health. Some clones in this sample may be carry-over from other donors' samples. The CDR3 runs from the conserved cysteine through the conserved F or W. Fields, in order: J gene, V gene, CDR3 protein.

>TRBJ2-7|TRBV6-1
CASRVRLSTYEQYF
>TRBJ1-5|TRBV4-1
CASSQVPQASREPQHF
>TRBJ2-7|TRBV5-6
CASSYQGRYEQYF
>TRBJ2-3|TRBV6-1
CATYADSTDTQYF
>TRBJ2-7|TRBV9
CASSVGTTYEQYF
>TRBJ1-5|TRBV5-1
CASLDRVSNQPQHF
>TRBJ2-7|TRBV15
CATSRDLLEFGEQYF
>TRBJ1-3|TRBV6-1
CASRDRDDSGNTIYF
>TRBJ2-3|TRBV18
CASSPPGDDTQYF
>NA|TRBV30
CAWSVAGGGYEQYF
>TRBJ2-7|TRBV20-1
CSAMSYEQYF
>TRBJ1-2|TRBV27
CASSLTENYGYTF
>TRBJ1-2|TRBV11-2
CASSLASLQPQAGYTF
>TRBJ2-2|TRBV11-2
CASSLGGRPAGELFF
>TRBJ1-2|TRBV27
CASSFNSMLLYTF
>TRBJ2-3|TRBV5-1
CASRPGLAAGDTQYF
>TRBJ2-1|TRBV14
CASSQRTLRWHEQFF
>TRBJ2-7|TRBV5-1
CASSSAGGAASEQYF
>TRBJ2-1|TRBV7-3
CASSPGTSGRAGNEQFF
>TRBJ2-7|TRBV28
CASSLGQSRYEQYF
>TRBJ2-1|TRBV5-1
CASTREPAYNEQFF
>TRBJ1-2|TRBV28
CASSLGVGTYTF
>TRBJ1-1|TRBV6-5
CASSSTVPRGEAFF
>TRBJ2-2|TRBV19
CASSSRGAGSVDNTGELFF
>TRBJ2-1|TRBV15
CATSRGGRRDEQFF
>TRBJ2-3|TRBV27
CASSFRAGGIPDTQYF
>TRBJ2-5|TRBV15
CATSRGAGQETQYF
>TRBJ1-5|TRBV15
CATSRDYLQPQHF
>TRBJ2-2|TRBV2
CASSPRQGTGELFF
>TRBJ2-7|TRBV7-2
CASRRPGLAGAYEQYF
>TRBJ2-7|TRBV11-2
CASSLGAGYYEQYF
>TRBJ2-7|TRBV20-1
CSASGLYEQYF
>TRBJ2-7|TRBV5-4
CASSLRGASTYEQYF
>TRBJ2-7|TRBV11-2
CASSHGRGSRSYEQYF
>TRBJ1-1|TRBV2
CASSLRIGNTEAFF
>TRBJ1-5|TRBV7-2
CASSPGQKNQPQHF
>TRBJ2-7|TRBV7-6
CASSPYPDRLDHEQYF
>TRBJ1-6|TRBV30
CACREGVSPLHF
>TRBJ2-3|TRBV30
CAWSSIAGITDTQYF
>TRBJ2-2|TRBV30
CAWRRRGTGELFF